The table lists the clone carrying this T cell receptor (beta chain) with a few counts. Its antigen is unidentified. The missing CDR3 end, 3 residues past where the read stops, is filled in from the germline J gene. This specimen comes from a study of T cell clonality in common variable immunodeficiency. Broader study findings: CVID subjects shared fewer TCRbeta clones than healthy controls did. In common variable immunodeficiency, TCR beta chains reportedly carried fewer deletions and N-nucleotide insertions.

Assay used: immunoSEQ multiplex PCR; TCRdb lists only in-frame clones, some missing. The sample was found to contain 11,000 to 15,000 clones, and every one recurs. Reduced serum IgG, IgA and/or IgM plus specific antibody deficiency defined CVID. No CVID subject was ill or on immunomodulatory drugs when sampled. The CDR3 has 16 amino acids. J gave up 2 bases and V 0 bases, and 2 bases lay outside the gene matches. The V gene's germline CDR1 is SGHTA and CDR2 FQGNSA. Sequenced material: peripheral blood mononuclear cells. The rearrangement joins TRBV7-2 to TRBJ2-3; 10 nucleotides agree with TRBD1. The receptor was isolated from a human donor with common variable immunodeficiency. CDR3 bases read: TGTGCCAGCAGCTTAGCGGGGACAGGGGTCACAGATACG. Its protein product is CASSLAGTGVTDT. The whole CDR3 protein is CASSLAGTGVTDTQYF.